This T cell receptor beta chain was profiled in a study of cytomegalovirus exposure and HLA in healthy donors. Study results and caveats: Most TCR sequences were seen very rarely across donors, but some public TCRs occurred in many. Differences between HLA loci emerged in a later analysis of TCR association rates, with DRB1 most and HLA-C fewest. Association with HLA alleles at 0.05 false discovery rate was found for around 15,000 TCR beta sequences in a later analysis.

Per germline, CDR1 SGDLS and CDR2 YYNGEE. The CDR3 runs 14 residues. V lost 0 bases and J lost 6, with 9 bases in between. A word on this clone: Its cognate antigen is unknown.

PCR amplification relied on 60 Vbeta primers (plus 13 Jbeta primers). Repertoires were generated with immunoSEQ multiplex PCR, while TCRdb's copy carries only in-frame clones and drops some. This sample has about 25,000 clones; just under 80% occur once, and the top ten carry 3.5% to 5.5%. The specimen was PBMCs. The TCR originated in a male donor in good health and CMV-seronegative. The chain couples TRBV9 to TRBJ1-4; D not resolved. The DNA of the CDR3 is TGTGCCAGCAGCGTAGGCCAGCGGGATGAAAAACTGTTTTTT. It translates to CASSVGQRDEKLFF.